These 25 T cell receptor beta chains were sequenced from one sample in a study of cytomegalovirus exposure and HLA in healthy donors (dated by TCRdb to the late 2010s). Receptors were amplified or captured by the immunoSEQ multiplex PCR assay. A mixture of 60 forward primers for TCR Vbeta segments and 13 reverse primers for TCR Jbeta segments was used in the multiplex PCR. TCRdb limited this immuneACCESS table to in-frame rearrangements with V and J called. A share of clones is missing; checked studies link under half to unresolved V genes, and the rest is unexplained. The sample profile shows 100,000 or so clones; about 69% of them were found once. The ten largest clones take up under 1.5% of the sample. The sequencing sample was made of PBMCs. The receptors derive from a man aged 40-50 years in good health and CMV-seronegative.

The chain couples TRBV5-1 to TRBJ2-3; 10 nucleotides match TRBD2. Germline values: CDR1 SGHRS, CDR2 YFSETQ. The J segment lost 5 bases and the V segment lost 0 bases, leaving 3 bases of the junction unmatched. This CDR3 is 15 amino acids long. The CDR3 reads CASSLVAGGLDTQYF. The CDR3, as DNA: TGCGCCAGCAGCTTGGTAGCGGGAGGTTTAGATACGCAGTATTTT. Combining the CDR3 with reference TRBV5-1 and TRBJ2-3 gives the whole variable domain KAGVTQTPRYLIKTRGQQVTLSCSPISGHRSVSWYQQTPGQGLQFLFEYFSETQRNKGNFPGRFSGRQFSNSRSEMNVSTLELGDSALYLCASSLVAGGLDTQYFGPGTRLTVL.

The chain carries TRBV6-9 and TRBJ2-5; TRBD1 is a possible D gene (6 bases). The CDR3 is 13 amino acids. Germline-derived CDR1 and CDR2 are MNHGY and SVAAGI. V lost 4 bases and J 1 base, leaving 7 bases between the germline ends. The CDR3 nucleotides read TGTGCCAGCAGTTCAGGGGTCCAAGAGACCCAGTACTTC. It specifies CASSSGVQETQYF.

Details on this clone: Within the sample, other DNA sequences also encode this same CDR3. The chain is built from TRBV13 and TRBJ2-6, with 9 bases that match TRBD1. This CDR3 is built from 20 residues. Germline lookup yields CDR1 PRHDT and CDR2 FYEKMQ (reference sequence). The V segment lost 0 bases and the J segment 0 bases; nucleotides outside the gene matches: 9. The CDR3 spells CASSLGIGQGRSSGANVLTF. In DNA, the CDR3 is TGTGCCAGCAGCTTAGGCATTGGACAGGGGAGAAGCTCTGGGGCCAACGTCCTGACTTTC.

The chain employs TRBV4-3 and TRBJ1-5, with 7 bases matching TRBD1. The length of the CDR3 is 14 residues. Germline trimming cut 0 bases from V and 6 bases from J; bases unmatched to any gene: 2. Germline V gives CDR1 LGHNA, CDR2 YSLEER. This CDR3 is CASSQDRGTQPQHF. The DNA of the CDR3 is TGCGCCAGCAGCCAAGACAGGGGGACTCAGCCCCAGCATTTT.

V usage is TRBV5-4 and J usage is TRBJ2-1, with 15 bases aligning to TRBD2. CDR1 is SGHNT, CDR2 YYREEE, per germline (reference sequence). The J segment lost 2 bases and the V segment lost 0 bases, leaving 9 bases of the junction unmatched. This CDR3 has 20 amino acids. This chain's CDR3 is CASSLGQGLAGGGPYNEQFF. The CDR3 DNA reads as TGTGCCAGCAGCTTGGGACAAGGACTAGCGGGAGGGGGACCCTACAATGAGCAGTTCTTC.

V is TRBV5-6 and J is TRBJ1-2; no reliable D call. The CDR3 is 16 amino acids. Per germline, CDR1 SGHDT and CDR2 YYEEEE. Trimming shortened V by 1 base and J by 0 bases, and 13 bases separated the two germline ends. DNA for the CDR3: TGTGCCAGCAGCTTGACCCAGACTAGCGCTAACTATGGCTACACCTTC. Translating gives CASSLTQTSANYGYTF.

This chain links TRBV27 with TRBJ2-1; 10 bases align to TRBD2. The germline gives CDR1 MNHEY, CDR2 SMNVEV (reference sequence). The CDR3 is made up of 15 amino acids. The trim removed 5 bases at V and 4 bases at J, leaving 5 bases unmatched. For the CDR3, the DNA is TGTGCCAGCAGTCTAGGGACTAGCGTTTACAATGAGCAGTTCTTC. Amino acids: CASSLGTSVYNEQFF.

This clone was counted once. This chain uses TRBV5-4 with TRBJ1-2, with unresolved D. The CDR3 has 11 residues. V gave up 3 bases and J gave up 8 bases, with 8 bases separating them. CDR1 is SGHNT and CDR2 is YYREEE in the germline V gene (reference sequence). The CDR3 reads CASSYAGGYTF. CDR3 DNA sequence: TGTGCCAGCAGCTACGCCGGGGGCTACACCTTC.

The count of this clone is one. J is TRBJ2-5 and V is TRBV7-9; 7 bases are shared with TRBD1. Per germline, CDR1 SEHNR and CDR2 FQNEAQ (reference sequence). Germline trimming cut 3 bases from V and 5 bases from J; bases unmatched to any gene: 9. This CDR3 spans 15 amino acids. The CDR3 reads CASSFGTASRETQYF. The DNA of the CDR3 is TGTGCCAGCAGCTTCGGGACAGCCTCTCGGGAGACCCAGTACTTC. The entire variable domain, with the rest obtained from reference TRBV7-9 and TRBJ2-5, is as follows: DTGVSQNPRHKITKRGQNVTFRCDPISEHNRLYWYRQTLGQGPEFLTYFQNEAQLEKSRLLSDRFSAERPKGSFSTLEIQRTEQGDSAMYLCASSFGTASRETQYFGPGTRLLVL.

The CDR3 bases are TGTGCCAGCAGCGCGTACCGGGACAGGCAAGAGACCCAGTACTTC. Translation gives CASSAYRDRQETQYF. V gene TRBV7-8 combines with J gene TRBJ2-5; TRBD1 agrees at 8 bases. CDR1 is SGHVS and CDR2 is FQNEAQ in the germline V gene. V lost 5 bases, J lost 2 bases, and 7 bases stayed unmatched. The CDR3 contains 15 residues.

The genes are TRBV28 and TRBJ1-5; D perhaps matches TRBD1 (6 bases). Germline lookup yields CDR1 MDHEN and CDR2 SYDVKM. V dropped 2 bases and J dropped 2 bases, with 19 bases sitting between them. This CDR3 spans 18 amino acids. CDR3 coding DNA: TGTGCCAGCAGTTTAATAGCAGGGGCCATGGAGGGCAATCAGCCCCAGCATTTT. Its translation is CASSLIAGAMEGNQPQHF.

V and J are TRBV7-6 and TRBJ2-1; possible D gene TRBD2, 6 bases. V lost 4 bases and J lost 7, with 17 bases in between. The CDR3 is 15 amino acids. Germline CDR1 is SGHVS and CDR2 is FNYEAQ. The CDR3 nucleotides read TGTGCCAGCAGCTCTTTAGGGCGGGAAATGAATGAGCAGTTCTTC. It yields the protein CASSSLGREMNEQFF.

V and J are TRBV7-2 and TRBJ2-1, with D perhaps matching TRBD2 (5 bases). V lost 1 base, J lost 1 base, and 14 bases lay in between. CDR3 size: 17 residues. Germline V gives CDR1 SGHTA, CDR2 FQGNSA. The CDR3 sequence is CASSLEDGGASYNEQFF. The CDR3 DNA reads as TGTGCCAGCAGCTTAGAGGATGGAGGAGCTTCCTACAATGAGCAGTTCTTC.

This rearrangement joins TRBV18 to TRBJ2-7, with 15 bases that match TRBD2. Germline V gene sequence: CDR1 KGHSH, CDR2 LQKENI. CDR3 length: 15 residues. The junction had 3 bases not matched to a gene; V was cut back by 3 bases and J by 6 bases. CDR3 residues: CASSPGGLAGGEQYF. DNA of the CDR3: TGTGCCAGCTCACCCGGGGGACTAGCGGGAGGCGAGCAGTACTTC.

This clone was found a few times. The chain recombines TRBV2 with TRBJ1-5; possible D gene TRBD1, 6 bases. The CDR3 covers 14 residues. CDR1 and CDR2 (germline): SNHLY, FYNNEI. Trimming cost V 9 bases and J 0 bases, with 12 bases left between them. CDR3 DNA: TGTGCCAGTAGCAGACAGGATAGCAATCAGCCCCAGCATTTT. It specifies CASSRQDSNQPQHF.

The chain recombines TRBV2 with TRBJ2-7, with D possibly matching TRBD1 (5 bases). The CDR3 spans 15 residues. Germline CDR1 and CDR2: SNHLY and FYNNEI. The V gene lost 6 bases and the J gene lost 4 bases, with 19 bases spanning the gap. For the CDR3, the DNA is TGTGCCAGCAGCGATCTAACGGACAATCGGTACGAGCAGTACTTC. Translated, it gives CASSDLTDNRYEQYF. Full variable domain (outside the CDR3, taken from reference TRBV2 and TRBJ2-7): EPEVTQTPSHQVTQMGQEVILRCVPISNHLYFYWYRQILGQKVEFLVSFYNNEISEKSEIFDDQFSVERPDGSNFTLKIRSTKLEDSAMYFCASSDLTDNRYEQYFGPGTRLTVT.

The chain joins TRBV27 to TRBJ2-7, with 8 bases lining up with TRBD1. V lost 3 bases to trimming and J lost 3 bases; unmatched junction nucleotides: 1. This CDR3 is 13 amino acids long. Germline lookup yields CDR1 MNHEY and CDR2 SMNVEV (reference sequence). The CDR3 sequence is CASSLGQVYEQYF. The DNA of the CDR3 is TGTGCCAGCAGTTTGGGACAGGTCTACGAGCAGTACTTC.

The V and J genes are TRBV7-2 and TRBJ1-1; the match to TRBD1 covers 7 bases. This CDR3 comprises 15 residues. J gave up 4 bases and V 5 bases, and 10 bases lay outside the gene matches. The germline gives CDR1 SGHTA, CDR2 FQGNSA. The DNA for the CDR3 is TGTGCCAGCAGCCTCCGGACAGGCCCGGGCACTGAAGCTTTCTTT. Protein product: CASSLRTGPGTEAFF.

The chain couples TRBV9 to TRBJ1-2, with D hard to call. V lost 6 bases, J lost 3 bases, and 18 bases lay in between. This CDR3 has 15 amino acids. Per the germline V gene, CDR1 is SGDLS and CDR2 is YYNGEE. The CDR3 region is CASTVGGSLDYGYTF. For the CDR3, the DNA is TGTGCCAGCACAGTAGGCGGCAGTCTGGACTATGGCTACACCTTC.

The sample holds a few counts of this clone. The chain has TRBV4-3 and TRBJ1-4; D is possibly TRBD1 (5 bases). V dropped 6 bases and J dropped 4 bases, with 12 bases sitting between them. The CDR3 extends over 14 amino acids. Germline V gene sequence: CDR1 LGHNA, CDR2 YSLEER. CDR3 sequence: CASRRDGLNEKLFF. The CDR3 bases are TGCGCCAGCAGGCGGGACGGCCTTAATGAAAAACTGTTTTTT.

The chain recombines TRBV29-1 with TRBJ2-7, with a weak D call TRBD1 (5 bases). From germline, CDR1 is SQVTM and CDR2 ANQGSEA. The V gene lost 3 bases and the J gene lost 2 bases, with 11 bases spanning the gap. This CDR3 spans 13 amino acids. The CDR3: CSVDRQGPYEQYF. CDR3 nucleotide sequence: TGCAGCGTTGATCGGCAGGGCCCCTACGAGCAGTACTTC.

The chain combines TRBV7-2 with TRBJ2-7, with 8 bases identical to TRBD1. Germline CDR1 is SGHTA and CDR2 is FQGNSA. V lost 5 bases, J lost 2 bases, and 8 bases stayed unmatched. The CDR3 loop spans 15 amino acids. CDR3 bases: TGTGCCAGCAGCCAAACAGGGGGAGTCGCCTACGAGCAGTACTTC. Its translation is CASSQTGGVAYEQYF.

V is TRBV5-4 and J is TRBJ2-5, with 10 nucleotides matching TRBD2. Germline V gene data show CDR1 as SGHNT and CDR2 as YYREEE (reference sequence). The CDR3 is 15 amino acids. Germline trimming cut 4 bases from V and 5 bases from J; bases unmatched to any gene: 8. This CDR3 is CASSILAGAGETQYF. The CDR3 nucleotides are TGTGCCAGCAGCATTCTAGCGGGGGCGGGGGAGACCCAGTACTTC.

CDR3 loop: CSVATGNSNQPQHF. CDR3 DNA sequence: TGCAGCGTAGCCACAGGGAATAGCAATCAGCCCCAGCATTTT. The genes are TRBV29-1 and TRBJ1-5; D might be TRBD1 (6 bases). The CDR3 contains 14 residues. V shed 6 bases and J shed 0 bases, with 12 bases lying between them. Germline lookup yields CDR1 SQVTM and CDR2 ANQGSEA.

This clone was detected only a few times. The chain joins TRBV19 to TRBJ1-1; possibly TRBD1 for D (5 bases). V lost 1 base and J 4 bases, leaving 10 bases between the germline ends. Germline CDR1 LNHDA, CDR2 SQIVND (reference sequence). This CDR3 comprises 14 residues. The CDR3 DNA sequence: TGTGCCAGTAGTATAGCACGACAGATCACTGAAGCTTTCTTT. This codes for CASSIARQITEAFF.